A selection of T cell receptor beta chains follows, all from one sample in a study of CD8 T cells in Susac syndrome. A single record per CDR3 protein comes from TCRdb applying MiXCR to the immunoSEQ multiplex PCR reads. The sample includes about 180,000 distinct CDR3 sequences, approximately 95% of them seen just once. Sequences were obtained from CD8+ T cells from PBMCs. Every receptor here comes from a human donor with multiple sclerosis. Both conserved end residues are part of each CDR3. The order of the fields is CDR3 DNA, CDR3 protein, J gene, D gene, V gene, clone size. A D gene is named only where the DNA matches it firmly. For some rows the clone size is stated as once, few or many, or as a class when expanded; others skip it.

TGTGCCAGCAGCTTACATGGGGGTGATGGCTACAATGAGCAGTTCTTC,CASSLHGGDGYNEQFF,TRBJ2-1,-,TRBV7-3,-
TGTGCCAGCAGTGAATACGCGACTAGGCTCCCCAATGAGCAGTTCTTC,CASSEYATRLPNEQFF,TRBJ2-1,-,TRBV6-1,-
TGTGCCAGCAGCCAAGCTATCCTAGCGGGGGCCTACAATGAGCAGTTCTTC,CASSQAILAGAYNEQFF,TRBJ2-1,TRBD2,TRBV3-1,-
TGTGCCAGCAGCTTAGAGACAGGAACCGGGGAGCTGTTTTTT,CASSLETGTGELFF,TRBJ2-2,-,TRBV11-2,-
TGCAGTGCAAGACCAAGTAGCCGGACCCTCTACAATGAGCAGTTCTTC,CSARPSSRTLYNEQFF,TRBJ2-1,-,TRBV20-1,-
TGTGCCAGCAGCCAAGACCTACCCGGGTTTTACGAGCAGTACTTC,CASSQDLPGFYEQYF,TRBJ2-7,-,TRBV3-1,-
TGTGCCAGCAGCGCACGCTGGCGGGGGACCCAAGAGACCCAGTACTTC,CASSARWRGTQETQYF,TRBJ2-5,TRBD2,TRBV7-9,-
TGTGCCAGCAGCTTATTCCCTAGGACTACAGATACGCAGTATTTT,CASSLFPRTTDTQYF,TRBJ2-3,-,TRBV7-6,-
TGTGCCAGCAGCCACTTGGGCCCGAGCACAGATACGCAGTATTTT,CASSHLGPSTDTQYF,TRBJ2-3,-,TRBV28,-
TGTGCCAGCAGTGACAGGGGGGCCGGTCAGGCCCAGCATTTT,CASSDRGAGQAQHF,TRBJ1-5,TRBD1,TRBV2,-
TGTGCCAGCAGTTTTGCCTTGTACGAGCAGTACTTC,CASSFALYEQYF,TRBJ2-7,-,TRBV27,-
TGTGCCAGCAGTTTATCCTCTAGCGGGAGAGATGAGCAGTTCTTC,CASSLSSSGRDEQFF,TRBJ2-1,TRBD2,TRBV28,-
TGTGCCAGCAGGAGATGGGGGGGCCAAGAGACCCAGTACTTC,CASRRWGGQETQYF,TRBJ2-5,TRBD2,TRBV6-5,-
TGCAGCGTTGCGGCCAGGGGGGACGGCTACACCTTC,CSVAARGDGYTF,TRBJ1-2,TRBD1,TRBV29-1,-
TGTGCCAGCAGTTTGGGACAGGGTGCCTACGAGCAGTACTTC,CASSLGQGAYEQYF,TRBJ2-7,TRBD1,TRBV27,few
TGTGCCAGCGGATTTAGGGACTACAATGAGCAGTTCTTC,CASGFRDYNEQFF,TRBJ2-1,-,TRBV27,-
TGTGCCACCAGCAGAGATCGGGGGACAGGGGAATCACTGTTTTTT,CATSRDRGTGESLFF,TRBJ1-4,TRBD1,TRBV15,-
TGTGCCAGCAGTTTAGCGGGGGGTCATAATGAGCAGTTCTTC,CASSLAGGHNEQFF,TRBJ2-1,TRBD2,TRBV27,-
TGCGCCAGCAGCCAGGGACAGTCAGACTATGGCTACACCTTC,CASSQGQSDYGYTF,TRBJ1-2,TRBD1,TRBV4-1,-
TGTGCCAGCAGTGCCGGGACAGGACGGCTACTTACCTTC,CASSAGTGRLLTF,TRBJ1-2,TRBD1,TRBV28,-
TGTGCCATCAGCGAGAACCGGGACACTCACACCGGGGAGCTGTTTTTT,CAISENRDTHTGELFF,TRBJ2-2,-,TRBV10-3,-
TGCAGCGTTTTAGCGGGAGGACCCTCCTACAATGAGCAGTTCTTC,CSVLAGGPSYNEQFF,TRBJ2-1,TRBD2,TRBV29-1,-
TGTGCCAGCAGCTTAGTTACTCGTGACCAAACTGGGATCCAGTACTTC,CASSLVTRDQTGIQYF,TRBJ2-5,-,TRBV13,-
TGTGCCTGGAGTGTACGAGGGACAGGGGGCTACGAGCAGTACTTC,CAWSVRGTGGYEQYF,TRBJ2-7,TRBD1,TRBV30,-
TGCAGCGTCGTCCAACAACCGGATGAAAAACTGTTTTTT,CSVVQQPDEKLFF,TRBJ1-4,-,TRBV29-1,-
TGTGCCAGCGGGAACAGGGACAGGGGGCCGTCCTACGAGCAGTACTTC,CASGNRDRGPSYEQYF,TRBJ2-7,TRBD1,TRBV27,once
TGTGCCAGCAGTAACCTACATGAGCAGTTCTTC,CASSNLHEQFF,TRBJ2-1,-,TRBV25-1,-
TGCGCCAGCAGCCAAGTGACGGCGAAAATCTACGAGCAGTACTTC,CASSQVTAKIYEQYF,TRBJ2-7,-,TRBV4-1,once
TGCAGTGTTCTCCCTACTTCTGGAAACACCATATATTTT,CSVLPTSGNTIYF,TRBJ1-3,-,TRBV20-1,-
TGCAGCGCGCTCGGGACTAAAAGGCTTCCCGAGCAGTACTTC,CSALGTKRLPEQYF,TRBJ2-7,TRBD2,TRBV29-1,-
TGTGCCAGCAGTTTATGGGGCAATGAGCAGTTCTTC,CASSLWGNEQFF,TRBJ2-1,-,TRBV27,few
TGTGCCAGCAGTCCGGACAGGGGGTTTGACGAGCAGTACTTC,CASSPDRGFDEQYF,TRBJ2-7,TRBD1,TRBV27,-
TGTGCCAGCAGTCCCCACCATAGAGGGGTCGATGGCTACACCTTC,CASSPHHRGVDGYTF,TRBJ1-2,-,TRBV25-1,-
TGCAGTGCTAGGGGGTCGGAGACCCAGTACTTC,CSARGSETQYF,TRBJ2-5,-,TRBV20-1,-
TGCAGCGTTATACTCCGGGACCAATCTAGCACAGATACGCAGTATTTT,CSVILRDQSSTDTQYF,TRBJ2-3,-,TRBV29-1,-
TGTGCCAGCAGCTTAGCGGGGAACGCGAGGGAGCAGTACTTC,CASSLAGNAREQYF,TRBJ2-7,-,TRBV7-9,-
TGTGCCAGCAGTCCCCAGGGGACAGGGGGGTCTACCCAGTACTTC,CASSPQGTGGSTQYF,TRBJ2-5,TRBD1,TRBV12-3/TRBV12-4,-
TGCAGCGTTGGGCCCCGGGGCTATAGGGGGGAAAAACTGTTTTTT,CSVGPRGYRGEKLFF,TRBJ1-4,-,TRBV29-1,-
TGTGCCAGCAGTTACTCCCTAGCGGGAGGTCAGGAGACCCAGTACTTC,CASSYSLAGGQETQYF,TRBJ2-5,TRBD2,TRBV6-5,once
TGTGCCAGCAGCCAGGGGAGATCCTACGAGCAGTACTTC,CASSQGRSYEQYF,TRBJ2-7,-,TRBV3-1,few